This TCR beta chain stems from a study of T cell changes during pregnancy in multiple sclerosis. The CDR3 loop spans 14 amino acids. The V gene's germline CDR1 is GTSNPN and CDR2 SVGIG (reference sequence). Trimming took 1 base from V and 10 from J; bases not matched to a gene: 6. Sequencing was performed with immunoSEQ multiplex PCR; in TCRdb, only in-frame clones are kept and a portion is missing. The table has 40,000 to 55,000 clones, over 85% seen once. The table lists this clone with a few counts. The chain combines TRBV30 with TRBJ1-6, with 8 bases lining up with TRBD1. The clonotype was recovered from a female donor with multiple sclerosis, enrolled in a pregnancy study. The sequenced sample was CD4+ T cells from peripheral blood mononuclear cells, obtained before pregnancy. The CDR3 reads CAWSAGQGGSPLHF. The CDR3 DNA follows: TGTGCCTGGAGTGCAGGACAGGGTGGCTCACCCCTCCACTTT.